This entry is about one T cell receptor beta chain. The antigen it recognizes is unknown. Base qualities are not provided; no much larger clone lies one nucleotide away. The listed sequencing device is Illumina NovaSeq 6000. Using 5'RACE with constant-segment primers, TCRalpha and TCRbeta cDNA libraries were constructed, with sample barcodes and unique molecular identifiers added in the process. Trizol reagent was used to extract RNA from every sample. The libraries were amplified in two PCR steps, and the second step added a second sample barcode and Illumina TruSeq adapters. The libraries were sequenced on an Illumina NovaSeq using 2 x 150 bp paired-end reads. Processing in the source paper ran as follows. Demultiplexing of reads and collapsing into UMI-guided consensus sequences were performed with migec v1.2.7. Using mixcr v2.1.11, the UMI consensuses were aligned to TRA and TRB V and J templates and assembled into clonotypes. A clonotype was counted as expanded or contracted only when both edgeR and NoisET called the clonotype significant, with the noise models trained on biological replicates. For edgeR calls, the cutoffs were a false discovery rate-adjusted p below 0.01 and a log2 fold-change threshold of 1. As an exploratory analysis of dynamics, max-normalized trajectories of the 1000 most abundant clonotypes were examined with PCA combined with hierarchical clustering. Each responding clone was given a CD4 or CD8 phenotype based on the CD4+ and CD8+ repertoires, which had been sequenced separately. TCRdb took the public reads, trimmed them with fastp at Q25, ran MiXCR for clone calling and kept in-frame beta chains. Under each unique CDR3 protein, matching rows form one entry showing the most common genes and DNA. The V and J calls were determined by TCRdb, not by the authors. The sample table holds hundreds of thousands of distinct CDR3 sequences, of which about 20% were seen once. The ten largest clones add up to about 8.4% of the sample.

Ficoll-Paque density gradient centrifugation was used to isolate PBMCs. These data come from a study of T-cell memory formation after mild COVID-19 (dated by TCRdb to the early 2020s). With respect to the entire study: TCR sequence clusters from the two donors were found to be largely donor specific. T-cell clones expanding and contracting after mild COVID-19 in two donors were tracked by longitudinal TCRalpha and TCRbeta repertoire sequencing. The cohort comprised two young, previously healthy adult volunteers, one female and one male.

Paper-wide results and their limitations: Only a couple of mild cases were covered by the study, and larger cohorts that include severe cases with pre-infection samples were considered necessary. Contracting CD4+ clones were found mainly in CM and EM memory subsets, while CD8+ clones were enriched in EMRA. SARS-CoV-2 specificity of the second-wave clones peaking on day 37 was not confirmed. From day 15 to 85, contracting clones showed balanced CD4/CD8 phenotypes, whereas a second wave of clones that expanded from day 15 to 37 leaned towards CD4+. The detection of some responding clones in pre-infection memory suggests that pre-existing cross-reactive memory T cells joined the SARS-CoV-2 response.

Sequenced input: PBMCs or a T cell subset sorted from them (not recorded which). The receptor's source is an adult woman who had mild COVID-19 (a few samples of this study predate the infection). The sample titles of this study are shuffled in the database, so cell type and time point are left out; the donor was told from shared clones.

The DNA is TGTGCCAGCAGCTTAGCGGGGGGGCCTAGGGAGACCCAGTACTTC. Its protein product is CASSLAGGPRETQYF. Rearrangement joined TRBV7-6 to TRBJ2-5; D gene: possibly TRBD2, on 7 matching bases. Inclusive of the bounding cysteine and phenylalanine, the CDR3 is 15 residues long. The DNA shown is the 45-base CDR3, in frame from base 1. V is pared back by 0 bases and J by 5 bases, with 13 bases lying between the germline termini. CDR1 is given as SGHVS and CDR2 as FNYEAQ, both from the germline V gene.